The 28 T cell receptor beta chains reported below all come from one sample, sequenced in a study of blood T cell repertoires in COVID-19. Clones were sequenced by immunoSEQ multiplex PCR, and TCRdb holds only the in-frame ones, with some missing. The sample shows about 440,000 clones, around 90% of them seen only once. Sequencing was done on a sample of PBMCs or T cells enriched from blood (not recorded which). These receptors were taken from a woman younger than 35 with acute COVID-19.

CDR3 residues: CASSLGGTGEGPQHF. The CDR3 DNA sequence: TGTGCCAGCAGCTTAGGGGGAACAGGGGAAGGGCCCCAGCATTTT. This chain joins TRBV7-2 and TRBJ1-5; TRBD1 matches 7 bases. Trimming removed 1 base from V and 9 bases from J; junction bases left unmatched: 9. Looked up from germline, CDR1 is SGHTA and CDR2 is FQGNSA. This CDR3 is built from 15 residues.

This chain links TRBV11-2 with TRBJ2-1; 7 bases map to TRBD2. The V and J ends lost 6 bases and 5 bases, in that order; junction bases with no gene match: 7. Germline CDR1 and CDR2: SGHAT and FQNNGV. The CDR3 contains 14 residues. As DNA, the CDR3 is TGTGCCAGCAGACGCCTAGCGGCAGACAATGAGCAGTTCTTC. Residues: CASRRLAADNEQFF. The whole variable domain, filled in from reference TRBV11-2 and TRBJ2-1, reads EAGVAQSPRYKIIEKRQSVAFWCNPISGHATLYWYQQILGQGPKLLIQFQNNGVVDDSQLPKDRFSAERLKGVDSTLKIQPAKLEDSAVYLCASRRLAADNEQFFGPGTRLTVL.

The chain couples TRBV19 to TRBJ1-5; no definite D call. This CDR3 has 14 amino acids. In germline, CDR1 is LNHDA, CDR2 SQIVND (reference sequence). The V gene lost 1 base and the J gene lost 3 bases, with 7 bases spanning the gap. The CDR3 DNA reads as TGTGCCAGTAGTATAGTAGGAGCCAATCAGCCCCAGCATTTT. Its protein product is CASSIVGANQPQHF. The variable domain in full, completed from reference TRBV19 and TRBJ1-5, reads DGGITQSPKYLFRKEGQNVTLSCEQNLNHDAMYWYRQDPGQGLRLIYYSQIVNDFQKGDIAEGYSVSREKKESFPLTVTSAQKNPTAFYLCASSIVGANQPQHFGDGTRLSIL.

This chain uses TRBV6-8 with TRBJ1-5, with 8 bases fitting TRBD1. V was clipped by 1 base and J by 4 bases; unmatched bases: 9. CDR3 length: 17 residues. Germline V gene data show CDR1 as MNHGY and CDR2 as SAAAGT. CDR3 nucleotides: TGTGCCAGCAGTTACTGTACCGGGACAGGAGGGAATCAGCCCCAGCATTTT. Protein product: CASSYCTGTGGNQPQHF.

CDR3 in DNA: TGCGCCAGCAGCCAGGATAGCAATCAGCCCCAGCATTTT. Translating gives CASSQDSNQPQHF. The chain is built from TRBV5-1 and TRBJ1-5; D call uncertain. V gave up 4 bases and J gave up 0 bases, with 5 bases separating them. CDR3 length: 13 amino acids. Germline loops: CDR1 SGHRS, CDR2 YFSETQ.

Here the CDR3 DNA reads TGTGCCAGCAGTTTTCGGAGGGATTACTATGGCTACACCTTC. It specifies CASSFRRDYYGYTF. The chain carries TRBV28 and TRBJ1-2; D remains ambiguous. The CDR3 consists of 14 residues. Germline CDR1 MDHEN, CDR2 SYDVKM. V was clipped by 3 bases and J by 3 bases, with 11 bases between them.

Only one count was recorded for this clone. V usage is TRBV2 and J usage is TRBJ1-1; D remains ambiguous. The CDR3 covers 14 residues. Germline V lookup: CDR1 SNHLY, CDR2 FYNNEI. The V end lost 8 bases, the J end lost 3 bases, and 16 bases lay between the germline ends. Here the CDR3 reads CASLSGIRDTEAFF. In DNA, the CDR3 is TGTGCCAGCTTATCCGGGATACGGGACACTGAAGCTTTCTTT.

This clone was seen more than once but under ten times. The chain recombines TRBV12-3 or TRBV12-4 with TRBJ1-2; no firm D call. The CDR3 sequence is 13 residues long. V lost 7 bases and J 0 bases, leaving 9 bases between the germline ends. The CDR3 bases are TGTGCCAGCACGTCGTCAGCTAACTATGGCTACACCTTC. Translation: CASTSSANYGYTF.

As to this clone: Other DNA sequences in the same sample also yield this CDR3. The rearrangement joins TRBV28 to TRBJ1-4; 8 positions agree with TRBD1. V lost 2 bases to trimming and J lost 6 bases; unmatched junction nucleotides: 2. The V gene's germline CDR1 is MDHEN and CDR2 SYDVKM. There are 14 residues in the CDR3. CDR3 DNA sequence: TGTGCCAGCAGTTTAACAGGGGGAGATGAAAAACTGTTTTTT. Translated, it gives CASSLTGGDEKLFF.

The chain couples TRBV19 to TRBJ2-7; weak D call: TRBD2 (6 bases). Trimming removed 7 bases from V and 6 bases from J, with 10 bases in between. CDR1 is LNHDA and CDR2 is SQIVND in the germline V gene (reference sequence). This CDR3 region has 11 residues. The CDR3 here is CASTAGREQYF. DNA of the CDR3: TGTGCCAGTACCGCGGGACGCGAGCAGTACTTC.

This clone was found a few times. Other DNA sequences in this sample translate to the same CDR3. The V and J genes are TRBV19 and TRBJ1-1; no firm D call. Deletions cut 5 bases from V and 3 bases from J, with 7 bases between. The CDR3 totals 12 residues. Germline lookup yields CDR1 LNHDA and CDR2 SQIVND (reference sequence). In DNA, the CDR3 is TGTGCCAGTAGTCCCGGTTACACTGAAGCTTTCTTT. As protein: CASSPGYTEAFF. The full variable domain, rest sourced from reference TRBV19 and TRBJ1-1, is DGGITQSPKYLFRKEGQNVTLSCEQNLNHDAMYWYRQDPGQGLRLIYYSQIVNDFQKGDIAEGYSVSREKKESFPLTVTSAQKNPTAFYLCASSPGYTEAFFGQGTRLTVV.

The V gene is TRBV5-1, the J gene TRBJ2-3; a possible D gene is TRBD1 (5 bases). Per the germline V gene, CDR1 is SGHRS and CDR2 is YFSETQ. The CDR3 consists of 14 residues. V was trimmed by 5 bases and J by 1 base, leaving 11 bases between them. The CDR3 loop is CASSSDRGTDTQYF. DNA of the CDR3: TGCGCCAGCAGTTCCGACAGAGGCACAGATACGCAGTATTTT.

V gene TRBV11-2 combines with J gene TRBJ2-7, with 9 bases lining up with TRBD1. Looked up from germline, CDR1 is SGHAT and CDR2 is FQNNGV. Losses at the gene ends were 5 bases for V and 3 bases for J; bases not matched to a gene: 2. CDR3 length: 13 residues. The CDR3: CASSAGQGYEQYF. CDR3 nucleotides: TGTGCCAGCAGCGCGGGACAGGGCTACGAGCAGTACTTC.

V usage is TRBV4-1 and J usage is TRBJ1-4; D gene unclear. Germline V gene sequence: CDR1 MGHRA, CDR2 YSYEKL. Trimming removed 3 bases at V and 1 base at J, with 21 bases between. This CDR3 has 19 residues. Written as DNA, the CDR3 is TGCGCCAGCAGCCAGTACCCCTTGAGGGAGGTCAGAACTAATGAAAAACTGTTTTTT. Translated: CASSQYPLREVRTNEKLFF.

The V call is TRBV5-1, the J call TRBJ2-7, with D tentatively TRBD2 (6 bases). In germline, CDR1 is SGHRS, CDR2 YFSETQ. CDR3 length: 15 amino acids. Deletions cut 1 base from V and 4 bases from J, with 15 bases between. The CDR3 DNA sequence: TGCGCCAGCAGCTTGCTGCCGGGGGATTCATACGAGCAGTACTTC. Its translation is CASSLLPGDSYEQYF.

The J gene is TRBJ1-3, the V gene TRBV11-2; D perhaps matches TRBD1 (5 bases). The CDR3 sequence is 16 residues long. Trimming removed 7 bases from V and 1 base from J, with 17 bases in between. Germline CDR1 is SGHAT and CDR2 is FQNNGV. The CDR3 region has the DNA TGTGCCAGCAACACTCGACAGACTCCTTCTGGAAACACCATATATTTT. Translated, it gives CASNTRQTPSGNTIYF.

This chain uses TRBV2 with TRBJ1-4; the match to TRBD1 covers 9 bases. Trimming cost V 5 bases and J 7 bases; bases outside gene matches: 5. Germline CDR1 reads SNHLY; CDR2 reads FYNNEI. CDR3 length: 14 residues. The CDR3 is CASSPGQGFEKLFF. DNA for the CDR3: TGTGCCAGCAGTCCAGGACAGGGGTTTGAAAAACTGTTTTTT.

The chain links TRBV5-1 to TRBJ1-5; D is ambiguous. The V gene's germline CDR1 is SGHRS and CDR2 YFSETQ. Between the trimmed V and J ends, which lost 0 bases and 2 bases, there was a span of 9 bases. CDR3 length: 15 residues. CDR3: CASSLVQAGNQPQHF. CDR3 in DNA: TGCGCCAGCAGCTTGGTTCAGGCAGGCAATCAGCCCCAGCATTTT. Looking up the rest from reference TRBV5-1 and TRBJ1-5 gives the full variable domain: KAGVTQTPRYLIKTRGQQVTLSCSPISGHRSVSWYQQTPGQGLQFLFEYFSETQRNKGNFPGRFSGRQFSNSRSEMNVSTLELGDSALYLCASSLVQAGNQPQHFGDGTRLSIL.

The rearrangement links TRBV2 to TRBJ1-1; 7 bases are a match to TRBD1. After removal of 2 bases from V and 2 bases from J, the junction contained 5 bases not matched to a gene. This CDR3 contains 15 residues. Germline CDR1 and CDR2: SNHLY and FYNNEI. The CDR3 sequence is CASSEYRGPNTEAFF. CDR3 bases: TGTGCCAGCAGTGAATATAGGGGGCCTAACACTGAAGCTTTCTTT.

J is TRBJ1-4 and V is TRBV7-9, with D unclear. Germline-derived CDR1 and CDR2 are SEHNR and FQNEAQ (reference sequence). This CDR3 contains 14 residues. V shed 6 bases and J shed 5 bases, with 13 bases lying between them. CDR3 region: CASSRTAGNEKLFF. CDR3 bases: TGTGCCAGCAGTCGAACGGCAGGAAATGAAAAACTGTTTTTT.

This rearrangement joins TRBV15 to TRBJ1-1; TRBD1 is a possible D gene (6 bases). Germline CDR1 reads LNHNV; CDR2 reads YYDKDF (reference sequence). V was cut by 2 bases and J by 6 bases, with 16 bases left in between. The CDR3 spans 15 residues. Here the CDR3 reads CATSRKHTGYAEAFF. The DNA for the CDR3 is TGTGCCACCAGCAGAAAACACACAGGGTACGCTGAAGCTTTCTTT. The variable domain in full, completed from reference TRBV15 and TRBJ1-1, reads DAMVIQNPRYQVTQFGKPVTLSCSQTLNHNVMYWYQQKSSQAPKLLFHYYDKDFNNEADTPDNFQSRRPNTSFCFLDIRSPGLGDTAMYLCATSRKHTGYAEAFFGQGTRLTVV.

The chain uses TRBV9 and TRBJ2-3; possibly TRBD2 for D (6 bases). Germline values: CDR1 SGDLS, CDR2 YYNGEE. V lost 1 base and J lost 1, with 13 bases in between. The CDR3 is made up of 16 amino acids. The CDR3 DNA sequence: TGTGCCAGCAGCGTAAGGGTGGGCGGGGGCACAGATACGCAGTATTTT. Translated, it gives CASSVRVGGGTDTQYF.

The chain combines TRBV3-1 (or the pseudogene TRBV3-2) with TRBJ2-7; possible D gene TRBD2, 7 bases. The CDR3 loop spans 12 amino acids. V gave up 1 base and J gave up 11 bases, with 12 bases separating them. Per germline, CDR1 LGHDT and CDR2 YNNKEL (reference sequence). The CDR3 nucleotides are TGTGCCAGCAGCCAAGTAGAGGGGGGGAAGTACTTC. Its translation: CASSQVEGGKYF.

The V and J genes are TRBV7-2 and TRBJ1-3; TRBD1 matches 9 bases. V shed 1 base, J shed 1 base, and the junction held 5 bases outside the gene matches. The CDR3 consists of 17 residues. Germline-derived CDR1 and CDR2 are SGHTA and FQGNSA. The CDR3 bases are TGTGCCAGCAGCTTAGTCGTGACAGGGGGGTCTGGAAACACCATATATTTT. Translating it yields CASSLVVTGGSGNTIYF.

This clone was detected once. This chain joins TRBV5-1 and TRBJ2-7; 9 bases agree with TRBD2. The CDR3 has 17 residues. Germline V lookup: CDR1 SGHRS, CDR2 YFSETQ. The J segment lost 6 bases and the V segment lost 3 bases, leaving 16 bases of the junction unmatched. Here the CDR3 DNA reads TGCGCCAGCAGCTGGGGGGGCAGTGCGGGAGGGCCAGCCGAGCAGTACTTC. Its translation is CASSWGGSAGGPAEQYF.

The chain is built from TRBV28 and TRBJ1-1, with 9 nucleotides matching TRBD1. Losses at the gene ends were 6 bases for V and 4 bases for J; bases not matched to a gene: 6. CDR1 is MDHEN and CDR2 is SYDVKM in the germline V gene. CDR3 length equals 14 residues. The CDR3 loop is CASSVTGGGTEAFF. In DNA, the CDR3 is TGTGCCAGCAGCGTTACAGGGGGCGGCACTGAAGCTTTCTTT.

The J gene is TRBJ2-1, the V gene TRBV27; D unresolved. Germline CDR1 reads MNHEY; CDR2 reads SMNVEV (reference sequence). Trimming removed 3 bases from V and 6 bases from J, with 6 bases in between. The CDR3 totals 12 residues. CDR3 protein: CASSFSSNEQFF. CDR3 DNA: TGTGCCAGCAGTTTCTCTAGCAATGAGCAGTTCTTC.

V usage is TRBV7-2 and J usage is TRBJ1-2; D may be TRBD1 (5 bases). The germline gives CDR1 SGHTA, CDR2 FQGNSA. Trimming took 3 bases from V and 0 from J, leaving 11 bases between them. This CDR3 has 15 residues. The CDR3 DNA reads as TGTGCCAGCAGCTTCGGGACTCGCGCTAACTATGGCTACACCTTC. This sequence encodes CASSFGTRANYGYTF.